What follows are 24 T cell receptor beta chains derived from one specimen sequenced in a study of T cells in Graves' hyperthyroidism and ophthalmopathy. Amplification of TCR beta CDR3 regions was performed using RNA transcripts as template. First-round RT-PCR of the TCR CDR3 relied on the HTBI primer set. One entry per CDR3 protein, called by TCRdb with MiXCR from the multiplex PCR reads. Among some 510,000 distinct CDR3 sequences listed, 40% to 55% were seen once. Sequenced input: peripheral blood or thyroid tissue (not recorded which). The receptor source for this set is a woman aged 18 to 35 with Graves' hyperthyroidism.

This clonotype was observed many times. This CDR3 is CATSRDSTGRYQPQHF. In DNA form, the CDR3 reads TGTGCCACCAGCAGAGATTCCACCGGGAGGTATCAGCCCCAGCATTTT. The chain uses TRBV15 and TRBJ1-5, with unresolved D. Trimming pared 0 bases from V and 5 bases from J, leaving 14 bases between. This CDR3 spans 16 amino acids. Germline CDR1 and CDR2: LNHNV and YYDKDF (reference sequence).

This chain connects TRBV5-4 to TRBJ1-2; TRBD1 might be the D (5 bases). Looked up from germline, CDR1 is SGHNT and CDR2 is YYREEE (reference sequence). The CDR3 loop spans 15 amino acids. V was trimmed by 4 bases and J by 4 bases, leaving 17 bases between them. The chain's CDR3 is CASSAPGRQIYGYTF. CDR3 sequence (DNA): TGTGCCAGCAGCGCACCGGGACGGCAGATCTATGGCTACACCTTC.

This clonotype showed up just once. This sequence may be a read error, since a much larger clone differs from it by one base. The V gene is TRBV29-1, the J gene TRBJ1-2; the match to TRBD1 covers 7 bases. CDR1 and CDR2 from the germline V gene are SQVTM and ANQGSEA. This CDR3 has 14 amino acids. CDR3 loop: CSVVGDSNNYGYAF. CDR3 nucleotide sequence: TGCAGCGTGGTAGGGGACAGCAATAACTATGGCTACGCCTTC.

V is TRBV10-3 and J is TRBJ2-7; D is perhaps TRBD2 (6 bases). The CDR3 consists of 12 residues. Germline-derived CDR1 and CDR2 are ENHRY and SYGVKD. V lost 10 bases and J 7 bases, leaving 17 bases between the germline ends. The CDR3 loop is CASSQKEGEQYF. The CDR3, as DNA: TGTGCCAGCAGCCAAAAGGAGGGGGAGCAGTACTTC.

The chain carries TRBV7-3 and TRBJ2-3, with D possibly being TRBD1 (6 bases). Between the trimmed V and J ends, which lost 2 bases and 6 bases, there was a span of 12 bases. This CDR3 region has 14 residues. CDR1 and CDR2 (germline): SGHTA, FQGTGA. This chain's CDR3 is CASSLDKRGDTQYF. CDR3 DNA sequence: TGTGCCAGCAGCTTAGATAAGAGGGGGGATACGCAGTATTTT. Complete variable domain (other parts from reference TRBV7-3 and TRBJ2-3): GAGVSQTPSNKVTEKGKYVELRCDPISGHTALYWYRQSLGQGPEFLIYFQGTGAADDSGLPNDRFFAVRPEGSVSTLKIQRTERGDSAVYLCASSLDKRGDTQYFGPGTRLTVL.

This clonotype was seen only a few times. The rearrangement joins TRBV7-6 to TRBJ1-2; TRBD1 might be the D (5 bases). The V end was cut by 6 bases, the J end by 3 bases, with 17 bases between. This CDR3 spans 15 amino acids. From germline, CDR1 is SGHVS and CDR2 FNYEAQ. The CDR3 spells CASSTKGRPHYGYTF. The CDR3 DNA reads TGTGCCAGCAGTACTAAGGGACGGCCGCACTATGGCTACACCTTC. The full variable domain, in which reference TRBV7-6 and TRBJ1-2 provide the parts outside the CDR3, is GAGVSQSPRYKVTKRGQDVALRCDPISGHVSLYWYRQALGQGPEFLTYFNYEAQQDKSGLPNDRFSAERPEGSISTLTIQRTEQRDSAMYRCASSTKGRPHYGYTFGSGTRLTVV.

This clonotype was seen more than once but under ten times. The chain has TRBV5-1 and TRBJ2-7; D is perhaps TRBD1 or TRBD2 (5 bases each). V was shortened by 1 base and J by 3 bases, with 11 bases between the two germline ends. Germline V CDR1 and CDR2: SGHRS, YFSETQ. This CDR3 comprises 14 residues. The CDR3 DNA sequence: TGCGCCAGCAGCTTGACAGGACTTGGCTACGAGCAGTACTTC. Residues: CASSLTGLGYEQYF.

V is TRBV10-3 and J is TRBJ1-6; perhaps TRBD1 as D (5 bases). V was pared by 4 bases and J by 9 bases, with 13 bases between. The V gene's germline CDR1 is ENHRY and CDR2 SYGVKD. The CDR3 is 14 residues long. The CDR3 region is CAISGQQSGSPLHF. The DNA for the CDR3 is TGTGCCATCAGTGGACAGCAAAGCGGTTCACCCCTCCACTTT.

This clonotype turned up a few times. This chain connects TRBV20-1 to TRBJ2-5; TRBD2 aligns across 7 bases. V was pared by 3 bases and J by 0 bases, with 7 bases of the junction left unmatched. Germline CDR1 reads DFQATT; CDR2 reads SNEGSKA (reference sequence). The CDR3 contains 15 residues. This CDR3 reads CSASSEGGYQETQYF. The CDR3 nucleotides are TGCAGTGCTAGTTCGGAGGGAGGGTACCAAGAGACCCAGTACTTC.

V and J are TRBV2 and TRBJ1-6; D unclear. The CDR3 is made up of 8 amino acids. V was pared by 8 bases and J by 15 bases, with 5 bases between. The V gene's germline CDR1 is SNHLY and CDR2 FYNNEI. The CDR3 loop reads CASCDLHF. CDR3 bases: TGTGCCAGCTGCGACCTCCACTTT.

This clonotype was seen a few times. The chain employs TRBV7-8 and TRBJ1-4; D unresolved. V was clipped by 4 bases and J by 5 bases, with 11 bases between them. The germline V gene has CDR1 SGHVS and CDR2 FQNEAQ. This CDR3 comprises 14 residues. The chain's CDR3 is CASSSGLNNEKLFF. DNA for the CDR3: TGTGCCAGCAGCTCTGGGTTGAACAATGAAAAACTGTTTTTT.

This clonotype was detected a few times. The J gene is TRBJ2-7, the V gene TRBV7-2; weak D call: TRBD2 (6 bases). There are 16 residues in the CDR3. The germline CDR1 and CDR2 sequences are SGHTA and FQGNSA. V lost 1 base and J lost 0, with 13 bases in between. The CDR3, as DNA: TGTGCCAGCAGCTTAGTTGCGGGGTCCGACTCCTACGAGCAGTACTTC. It is translated as CASSLVAGSDSYEQYF. The full variable domain, completed using reference TRBV7-2 and TRBJ2-7, is GAGVSQSPSNKVTEKGKDVELRCDPISGHTALYWYRQSLGQGLEFLIYFQGNSAPDKSGLPSDRFSAERTGGSVSTLTIQRTQQEDSAVYLCASSLVAGSDSYEQYFGPGTRLTVT.

This clonotype was recorded many times. Here the CDR3 DNA reads TGTGCCAGCAGTGAATCGTTTGGCACTGAAGCTTTCTTT. Translating gives CASSESFGTEAFF. The rearrangement uses TRBV2 and TRBJ1-1, with no clear D. This CDR3 region has 13 residues. Germline V gene data show CDR1 as SNHLY and CDR2 as FYNNEI. V was pared by 2 bases and J by 4 bases, with 8 bases between.

V usage is TRBV7-3 and J usage is TRBJ1-5; D call uncertain. The CDR3 sequence is 15 residues long. Germline V CDR1 and CDR2: SGHTA, FQGTGA. V shed 6 bases and J shed 6 bases, with 18 bases lying between them. CDR3 DNA sequence: TGTGCCAGCAGTAAGACACCGGCTGCTACTCAGCCCCAGCATTTT. Encoded protein: CASSKTPAATQPQHF.

Only a few counts were recorded for this clonotype. The V and J genes are TRBV7-2 and TRBJ1-2; D is uncertain. Germline lookup yields CDR1 SGHTA and CDR2 FQGNSA. The CDR3 loop spans 13 amino acids. V lost 5 bases and J lost 8, with 15 bases in between. The CDR3, as DNA: TGTGCCAGCAGCCTCACGGGGAGCCGGGGCTACACCTTC. Residues: CASSLTGSRGYTF.

This clonotype has just a few counts. The chain employs TRBV9 and TRBJ1-1; D remains unclear. The germline gives CDR1 SGDLS, CDR2 YYNGEE. There are 14 residues in the CDR3. Deletions cut 2 bases from V and 1 base from J, with 9 bases between. The CDR3 DNA reads TGTGCCAGCAGCGTGGAGGGAACGAACACTGAAGCTTTCTTT. Protein: CASSVEGTNTEAFF.

This sequence joins TRBV7-6 and TRBJ2-7; D is uncertain. Germline assignment: CDR1 SGHVS and CDR2 FNYEAQ. This CDR3 is 14 amino acids long. V shed 6 bases and J shed 0 bases, with 12 bases lying between them. This CDR3 is CASSERQSSYEQYF. As DNA, the CDR3 is TGTGCCAGCAGTGAGAGGCAAAGCTCCTACGAGCAGTACTTC.

This rearrangement joins TRBV24-1 to TRBJ2-2; D possibly matches TRBD1 or TRBD2 (5 bases each). Germline values: CDR1 KGHDR, CDR2 SFDVKD. V lost 6 bases, J lost 1 base, and 17 bases lay in between. CDR3 size: 17 residues. CDR3 residues: CATSHPGLDENTGELFF. In DNA, the CDR3 is TGTGCCACCAGTCACCCGGGGCTGGACGAGAACACCGGGGAGCTGTTTTTT.

For this clonotype: At one end the junction does not follow the germline gene, possibly because of a read error. V gene TRBV2 combines with J gene TRBJ1-6; D is possibly TRBD1 (5 bases). The CDR3 totals 16 residues. Germline CDR1 reads SNHLY; CDR2 reads FYNNEI. CDR3 DNA: TGCGCCAGCAGCCAAAACTCCCAGGGCGATAATTCACCCCTCCACTTT. It is translated as CASSQNSQGDNSPLHF. Full variable domain (remainder filled in from reference TRBV2 and TRBJ1-6): EPEVTQTPSHQVTQMGQEVILRCVPISNHLYFYWYRQILGQKVEFLVSFYNNEISEKSEIFDDQFSVERPDGSNFTLKIRSTKLEDSAMYFCASSQNSQGDNSPLHFGNGTRLTVT.

A note on this clonotype: A much larger clone is a single base away; this may be a read error. This rearrangement joins TRBV7-2 to TRBJ1-4, with TRBD1 matching 8 bases. J lost 3 bases, V lost 10 bases, and 13 bases had no gene match. CDR1 is SGHTA and CDR2 is FQGNSA in the germline V gene. The CDR3 loop spans 16 amino acids. CDR3 amino acids: CATSDTIRGPNEKLFF. In nucleotides, the CDR3 is TGTGCCACCAGTGATACGATCAGGGGGCCTAATGAAAAACTGTTTTTT.

The chain links TRBV5-1 to TRBJ2-2; no clear D gene. The germline CDR1 and CDR2 sequences are SGHRS and YFSETQ. The CDR3 runs to 14 residues. V gave up 7 bases and J gave up 3 bases, with 13 bases separating them. The CDR3 protein is CASAIGVDTGELFF. CDR3 in DNA: TGCGCCAGCGCGATAGGCGTGGACACCGGGGAGCTGTTTTTT.

A word on this clonotype: No conserved phenylalanine or tryptophan is present at the end of the CDR3, so a read error is the likely explanation. The DNA is left out, because the CDR3 cannot be placed on it with certainty; the CDR3 is given as TCRdb lists it. V and J are TRBV5-6 and TRBJ1-1. The germline V gene encodes CDR1 SGHDT and CDR2 YYEEEE. The CDR3 is 11 amino acids in total, end residues counted. CDR3 sequence reads: CASSVVQRPAL.

V gene TRBV10-3 combines with J gene TRBJ2-7; 8 nucleotides line up with TRBD2. The CDR3 is 15 amino acids. Germline CDR1 ENHRY, CDR2 SYGVKD. The V gene end was trimmed by 0 bases and the J gene end by 3 bases; junction bases not matched to a gene: 4. The DNA of the CDR3 is TGTGCCATCAGTGAGTCGGGACTAGGGTACTACGAGCAGTACTTC. Its translation is CAISESGLGYYEQYF.

This chain links TRBV29-1 with TRBJ2-5, with D tentatively TRBD1 or TRBD2 (6 bases each). Germline V CDR1 and CDR2: SQVTM, ANQGSEA. V lost 7 bases and J lost 4, with 22 bases in between. CDR3 size: 15 residues. The CDR3 nucleotides read TGCAGCGCCAGCAGCCAAGAGGGGGGAGTAGAGACCCAGTACTTC. It translates to CSASSQEGGVETQYF.